The 4 T cell receptor beta chains listed next were all sequenced from one sample in a study of CD8+CD57+ T cells in acquired aplastic anemia. Patients included in sequencing had previously demonstrated CD8+CD57+ cell expansion by flow cytometry. Using genomic DNA as the template, TCR beta VDJ and CDR3 profiling was carried out. TCRdb itself ran the reads through MiXCR, one entry per CDR3 protein. This table has fewer than 200,000 distinct CDR3 sequences, 70% to 80% appearing once. Sequencing input: sorted CD4+, CD8+, or CD8+CD57+ T cells (not recorded which) from PBMCs. These receptors originate from a human donor with aplastic anemia.

V usage is TRBV7-8 and J usage is TRBJ2-3, with 9 bases aligning to TRBD2. The CDR3 contains 17 residues. The germline gives CDR1 SGHVS, CDR2 FQNEAQ. The trim removed 1 base at V and 0 bases at J, leaving 5 bases unmatched. Here the CDR3 DNA reads TGTGCCAGCAGCTTAGGCCTAGCGGGGTCTAGCACAGATACGCAGTATTTT. Its protein product is CASSLGLAGSSTDTQYF.

CDR3 DNA: TGCGCCAGCAGTGAAGGTCTACGGACAGGGAATGAGCAGTTCTTC. It yields the protein CASSEGLRTGNEQFF. V and J are TRBV10-2 and TRBJ2-1; TRBD1 matches at 8 bases. The CDR3 spans 15 residues. V lost 3 bases to trimming and J lost 7 bases; unmatched junction nucleotides: 8. Per the germline V gene, CDR1 is WSHSY and CDR2 is SAAADI.

This rearrangement joins TRBV5-1 to TRBJ2-1, with a tentative D call TRBD2 (7 bases). The germline gives CDR1 SGHRS, CDR2 YFSETQ. This CDR3 is built from 16 residues. The V end was cut by 0 bases, the J end by 3 bases, with 13 bases between. The CDR3 DNA reads as TGCGCCAGCAGCTTGGCCACGGGGGGCCACTACAATGAGCAGTTCTTC. Its translation is CASSLATGGHYNEQFF.

The gene calls are TRBV7-2 and TRBJ1-2, with D hard to call. The CDR3 length is 11 residues. Germline CDR1 SGHTA, CDR2 FQGNSA. The V and J ends lost 5 bases and 11 bases respectively, with 12 bases between them. The CDR3 nucleotides are TGTGCCAGCAGCACTGGGGAGTATTACACCTTC. Translated, it gives CASSTGEYYTF. Complete variable domain (other parts from reference TRBV7-2 and TRBJ1-2): GAGVSQSPSNKVTEKGKDVELRCDPISGHTALYWYRQSLGQGLEFLIYFQGNSAPDKSGLPSDRFSAERTGGSVSTLTIQRTQQEDSAVYLCASSTGEYYTFGSGTRLTVV.